These 27 T cell receptor beta chains were sequenced from one sample in a study of blood T cell repertoires in COVID-19. The protocol was immunoSEQ multiplex PCR, while the TCRdb copy is restricted to in-frame clones and leaves out a portion. This sample yields some 490,000 clones, of which less than 90% are seen a single time; 8% to 9.5% belongs to the top ten. What was sequenced was PBMCs or T cells enriched from blood (not recorded which). The receptors originated from a woman aged 55-70 years who had recovered from COVID-19.

With regard to this clone: Other nucleotide sequences from this sample produce the same CDR3. This rearrangement joins TRBV12-3 or TRBV12-4 to TRBJ1-5; 7 positions match TRBD1. The CDR3 length is 13 residues. Trimming removed 2 bases from V and 5 bases from J; junction bases left unmatched: 0. The CDR3 DNA sequence: TGTGCCAGCAGTTTAACAGGGGATCAGCCCCAGCATTTT. This encodes CASSLTGDQPQHF.

A word on this clone: Other DNA sequences from this sample encode an identical CDR3 as well. The CDR3 DNA follows: TGTGCCAGCAGCTTGGGAGGAGATCAGCCCCAGCATTTT. Protein product: CASSLGGDQPQHF. The V and J genes are TRBV5-4 and TRBJ1-5; unclear D gene. Looked up from germline, CDR1 is SGHNT and CDR2 is YYREEE (reference sequence). This CDR3 has 13 amino acids. V was cut by 0 bases and J by 5 bases, with 6 bases left in between. Together with reference TRBV5-4 and TRBJ1-5, the CDR3 gives the full variable domain: ETGVTQSPTHLIKTRGQQVTLRCSSQSGHNTVSWYQQALGQGPQFIFQYYREEENGRGNFPPRFSGLQFPNYSSELNVNALELDDSALYLCASSLGGDQPQHFGDGTRLSIL.

The rearrangement uses TRBV6-5 and TRBJ1-2, with TRBD1 identical over 8 bases. CDR1 and CDR2 from the germline V gene are MNHEY and SVGAGI. The CDR3 is made up of 12 amino acids. After removal of 6 bases from V and 6 bases from J, the junction contained 3 bases not matched to a gene. The CDR3 here is CASSIQGDGYTF. In DNA form, the CDR3 reads TGTGCCAGCAGCATACAGGGGGATGGCTACACCTTC.

The V and J genes are TRBV2 and TRBJ2-1; the D gene is possibly TRBD1 (6 bases). The CDR3 is 13 residues long. Trimming left V 3 bases short and J 8 bases short, with 11 bases between. Germline-derived CDR1 and CDR2 are SNHLY and FYNNEI. This CDR3 reads CASSEWGPHEQFF. Here the CDR3 DNA reads TGTGCCAGCAGTGAGTGGGGGCCCCATGAGCAGTTCTTC.

This clone was recorded a few times. The chain uses TRBV10-3 and TRBJ1-1; 9 bases map to TRBD1. V lost 5 bases to trimming and J lost 0 bases; unmatched junction nucleotides: 10. CDR1 and CDR2 (germline): ENHRY, SYGVKD. The CDR3 totals 17 residues. CDR3 DNA: TGTGCCATCAGTTTCTGGGACAGGGCCGATATGAACACTGAAGCTTTCTTT. As protein: CAISFWDRADMNTEAFF.

The genes are TRBV19 and TRBJ1-6; D uncertain. V was cut by 7 bases and J by 0 bases, with 7 bases left in between. The CDR3 spans 14 residues. The germline V gene has CDR1 LNHDA and CDR2 SQIVND (reference sequence). The CDR3: CASTAYSYNSPLHF. CDR3 nucleotides: TGTGCCAGTACAGCGTACTCCTATAATTCACCCCTCCACTTT.

The chain joins TRBV4-1 to TRBJ1-6; 7 bases fit TRBD1. CDR1 is MGHRA, CDR2 YSYEKL, per germline. This CDR3 is built from 17 residues. The V gene end was trimmed by 3 bases and the J gene end by 7 bases; junction bases not matched to a gene: 12. CDR3 region: CASSHITLRGDNSPLHF. CDR3 sequence (DNA): TGCGCCAGCAGCCACATTACCCTCAGGGGGGACAATTCACCCCTCCACTTT.

CDR3 amino acids: CASSQEGGNEQFF. The CDR3 nucleotides are TGCGCCAGCAGCCAAGAGGGGGGCAATGAGCAGTTCTTC. The J gene is TRBJ2-1, the V gene TRBV4-1, with a tentative D call TRBD2 (6 bases). The CDR3 sequence is 13 residues long. Looked up from germline, CDR1 is MGHRA and CDR2 is YSYEKL. V shed 0 bases and J shed 6 bases, with 6 bases lying between them.

The chain recombines TRBV6-5 with TRBJ1-6; tentatively, D is TRBD1 (5 bases). This CDR3 spans 15 amino acids. The V and J ends lost 0 bases and 10 bases respectively, with 13 bases between them. CDR1 and CDR2 (germline): MNHEY, SVGAGI. CDR3 amino acids: CASSYSGLRGSPLHF. In DNA form, the CDR3 reads TGTGCCAGCAGTTACTCGGGGCTAAGGGGATCACCCCTCCACTTT.

The rearrangement links TRBV6-1 to TRBJ2-3; tentatively, D is TRBD2 (7 bases). Germline V CDR1 and CDR2: MNHNS, SASEGT. V was shortened by 1 base and J by 4 bases, with 15 bases between the two germline ends. The CDR3 covers 16 residues. The CDR3: CASSEESGGGADTQYF. The DNA of the CDR3 is TGTGCCAGCAGTGAAGAGAGTGGGGGGGGCGCAGATACGCAGTATTTT.

J is TRBJ2-2 and V is TRBV7-9, with 7 bases that match TRBD2. CDR1 and CDR2 (germline): SEHNR, FQNEAQ (reference sequence). V shed 2 bases, J shed 2 bases, and the junction held 8 bases outside the gene matches. This CDR3 is 17 amino acids long. The CDR3 DNA sequence: TGTGCCAGCAGCTTACCGCGGGGACTACCAAACACCGGGGAGCTGTTTTTT. Its protein is CASSLPRGLPNTGELFF. Looking up the rest from reference TRBV7-9 and TRBJ2-2 gives the full variable domain: DTGVSQNPRHKITKRGQNVTFRCDPISEHNRLYWYRQTLGQGPEFLTYFQNEAQLEKSRLLSDRFSAERPKGSFSTLEIQRTEQGDSAMYLCASSLPRGLPNTGELFFGEGSRLTVL.

This clone was seen more than once but under ten times. This sequence joins TRBV5-1 and TRBJ2-7; tentative D call: TRBD2 (6 bases). Germline V gene lookup returns CDR1 SGHRS and CDR2 YFSETQ. The V end was cut by 4 bases, the J end by 3 bases, with 14 bases between. This CDR3 spans 14 amino acids. The CDR3 is CASSPGGTLYEQYF. The CDR3 coding sequence is TGCGCCAGCAGCCCGGGCGGGACCCTCTACGAGCAGTACTTC.

This CDR3 reads CASSDGVGNTEAFF. CDR3 nucleotides: TGTGCCAGCAGTGATGGAGTGGGGAACACTGAAGCTTTCTTT. J is TRBJ1-1 and V is TRBV2; D ambiguous. Germline V CDR1 and CDR2: SNHLY, FYNNEI. Trimming pared 3 bases from V and 1 base from J, leaving 9 bases between. The CDR3 sequence is 14 residues long.

This chain joins TRBV11-2 and TRBJ1-5; possible D gene TRBD1, 5 bases. CDR1 SGHAT and CDR2 FQNNGV come from the germline V gene. The length of the CDR3 is 13 residues. The V and J ends lost 5 bases and 4 bases respectively, with 9 bases between them. The CDR3 DNA sequence: TGTGCCAGCAGCGCCCAGGGAAATCAGCCCCAGCATTTT. Translated: CASSAQGNQPQHF.

This chain connects TRBV7-7 to TRBJ2-2; possibly TRBD1 for D (5 bases). Germline CDR1 is SSHAT and CDR2 is FNYEAQ (reference sequence). Trimming shortened V by 5 bases and J by 0 bases, and 10 bases separated the two germline ends. CDR3 size: 15 residues. The CDR3 DNA reads as TGTGCCAGCAGCCGCTTACAGGCGAACACCGGGGAGCTGTTTTTT. Its translation is CASSRLQANTGELFF.

The V call is TRBV5-5, the J call TRBJ2-1, with 15 positions matching TRBD2. V gave up 3 bases and J gave up 7 bases; unmatched junction bases: 2. The CDR3 spans 15 residues. The V gene's germline CDR1 is SGHKS and CDR2 YYEKEE (reference sequence). CDR3 residues: CASSWTSGGANEQFF. The CDR3, as DNA: TGTGCCAGCAGCTGGACTAGCGGGGGGGCGAATGAGCAGTTCTTC.

Comment on this clone: The same CDR3 also results from other DNA sequences found in this sample. The rearrangement links TRBV5-1 to TRBJ2-3; TRBD2 is a possible D gene (5 bases). This CDR3 comprises 11 residues. The ends were cut back, 2 bases at V and 9 bases at J, with 7 bases in the middle. Germline V gene lookup returns CDR1 SGHRS and CDR2 YFSETQ. The CDR3 spells CASSLSGTQYF. CDR3 nucleotide sequence: TGCGCCAGCAGCTTAAGCGGCACGCAGTATTTT. The full variable domain, with the rest looked up from reference TRBV5-1 and TRBJ2-3, is KAGVTQTPRYLIKTRGQQVTLSCSPISGHRSVSWYQQTPGQGLQFLFEYFSETQRNKGNFPGRFSGRQFSNSRSEMNVSTLELGDSALYLCASSLSGTQYFGPGTRLTVL.

This clone has just one count. V usage is TRBV29-1 and J usage is TRBJ1-1; 9 nucleotides line up with TRBD1. The V and J ends lost 5 bases and 4 bases, in that order; junction bases with no gene match: 2. This CDR3 comprises 12 residues. Germline CDR1 reads SQVTM; CDR2 reads ANQGSEA. The CDR3 DNA is TGCAGCGTTTGGACAGGGGCCACTGAAGCTTTCTTT. It specifies CSVWTGATEAFF.

The CDR3 region is CASSDKDYGYTF. DNA for the CDR3: TGTGCCAGCTCAGACAAAGACTATGGCTACACCTTC. J is TRBJ1-2 and V is TRBV18; D gene ambiguous. V lost 5 bases and J lost 3, with 7 bases in between. Germline CDR1 reads KGHSH; CDR2 reads LQKENI. The CDR3 has 12 amino acids.

The chain has TRBV2 and TRBJ2-1; perhaps TRBD2 as D (7 bases). Germline-derived CDR1 and CDR2 are SNHLY and FYNNEI. This CDR3 contains 12 residues. Trimming stripped 7 bases from V and 7 bases from J, with 11 bases between. The CDR3 bases are TGTGCCAGCATGAGGGGGGGGAATGAGCAGTTCTTC. This translates into CASMRGGNEQFF.

The CDR3 region has the DNA TGTGCCAGCAGCTTAACAGGGGGCATCGGGGAGCTGTTTTTT. Protein product: CASSLTGGIGELFF. This chain connects TRBV7-2 to TRBJ2-2; TRBD1 aligns across 9 bases. The CDR3 is 14 residues long. Germline loops: CDR1 SGHTA, CDR2 FQGNSA. V shed 2 bases, J shed 7 bases, and the junction held 2 bases outside the gene matches.

The chain uses TRBV11-3 and TRBJ1-1, with a weak D call TRBD1 (5 bases). Germline V gene lookup returns CDR1 SGHNT and CDR2 YENEEA. V lost 5 bases to trimming and J lost 4 bases, with 20 bases between them. This CDR3 contains 16 residues. For the CDR3, the DNA is TGTGCCAGCAGCCCCTATGAAGGGGCGGAACGCACTGAAGCTTTCTTT. This translates into CASSPYEGAERTEAFF.

V and J are TRBV5-1 and TRBJ2-1, with D possibly matching TRBD1 (6 bases). Trimming removed 5 bases from V and 7 bases from J, with 28 bases in between. Germline-derived CDR1 and CDR2 are SGHRS and YFSETQ. The CDR3 has 18 residues. The CDR3 coding sequence is TGCGCCAGCAGTTTTGGACCCTCAGCAGGGGTGGGTCTGAATGAGCAGTTCTTC. Translating gives CASSFGPSAGVGLNEQFF.

The gene calls are TRBV19 and TRBJ1-4; the D is unclear. CDR1 and CDR2 from the germline V gene are LNHDA and SQIVND (reference sequence). Deletions cut 6 bases from V and 7 bases from J, with 18 bases between. The CDR3 runs 15 residues. The CDR3 DNA reads TGTGCCAGTAGCGCTTCAGTCGGGGAGGGTGAAAAACTGTTTTTT. It is translated as CASSASVGEGEKLFF.

This sequence joins TRBV11-3 and TRBJ2-1, with D possibly matching TRBD1 (6 bases). V was clipped by 0 bases and J by 6 bases, with 15 bases between them. Germline lookup yields CDR1 SGHNT and CDR2 YENEEA. The CDR3 runs to 16 residues. CDR3 in amino acids: CASSLDGPRGGNEQFF. CDR3 in DNA: TGTGCCAGCAGCTTAGATGGTCCCAGGGGTGGCAATGAGCAGTTCTTC.

The CDR3 sequence: CASSLRGSHEQFF. The DNA of the CDR3 is TGTGCCAGCAGCTTAAGGGGGTCTCATGAGCAGTTCTTC. The chain has TRBV7-8 and TRBJ2-1, with D tentatively TRBD1 (6 bases). V lost 2 bases and J 8 bases, leaving 10 bases between the germline ends. Per germline, CDR1 SGHVS and CDR2 FQNEAQ. The CDR3 has 13 amino acids.

J is TRBJ2-2 and V is TRBV24-1; 10 nucleotides match TRBD1. Per the germline V gene, CDR1 is KGHDR and CDR2 is SFDVKD. The junction had 5 bases not matched to a gene; V was cut back by 2 bases and J by 6 bases. The CDR3 has 16 residues. This CDR3 is CATSDSPGQGPGELFF. In nucleotides, the CDR3 is TGTGCCACCAGTGATTCCCCGGGACAGGGGCCCGGGGAGCTGTTTTTT.